The following is a T cell receptor (beta chain) sequence with its context. Its antigen is unknown. PBMCs were cryopreserved, and 1.5 to 2.5 micrograms of genomic DNA from them went into TCR beta libraries. This specimen belongs to a study of cytotoxic CD8 clonotypes in ibrutinib-treated CLL. V lost 4 bases and J 7 bases, leaving 17 bases between the germline ends. CDR1 and CDR2 from the germline V gene are MDHEN and SYDVKM. The CDR3 is made up of 15 amino acids. General observations from the study: The study found public clonotypes uncommon, contracting or stable on treatment.

The sequencing depth, 1 in 200,000 to 1 in 1 million T cells, was the target. Assay: immunoSEQ multiplex PCR; the TCRdb copy retains only in-frame clones and omits some. Among approximately 84,000 clones, just over 85% were seen once, and the ten largest hold under 6.5%. The sequence was collected from a human donor with chronic lymphocytic leukemia. Sample: PBMCs, taken before ibrutinib treatment. This rearrangement joins TRBV28 to TRBJ1-5, with D possibly matching TRBD1 (5 bases). The CDR3 here is CASSSSGGAIQPQHF. CDR3 bases: TGTGCCAGCAGTTCAAGCGGTGGGGCGATCCAGCCCCAGCATTTT.